A selection of T cell receptor beta chains follows, all from one sample in a study of Ad26.COV2.S vaccination and SARS-CoV-2 variants. Only in-frame clones appear in the TCRdb table, and some are missing; sequencing was by immunoSEQ multiplex PCR. In the table there are about 440,000 clones, around nine tenths of which are singletons. Sample: peripheral blood, taken in a trial of Ad26.COV2.S vaccine versus placebo. Receptors were obtained from a person aged 18-65 years who received the Ad26.COV2.S COVID-19 vaccine or a placebo. Each CDR3 is given without its conserved first and last residue. Rows give clone size only sometimes, using once, few, many, or a class for an expanded clone.

abundance,j_gene,v_gene,CDR3aa
.,TRBJ2-1,TRBV6-2/TRBV6-3,ASSYSMGGNEQF
.,TRBJ2-7,TRBV7-8,ASSPNPLSGRSSYEQY
.,TRBJ2-3,TRBV7-9,ASSPGTGLAGLTDTQY
.,TRBJ1-2,TRBV27,ASSLLQGATGGYT
few,TRBJ2-7,TRBV7-2,ASSPLGEQY
.,TRBJ1-1,TRBV6-5,ASKRNTEAF
.,TRBJ2-2,TRBV30,AAHRSGELF
.,TRBJ2-2,TRBV6-5,ASSSRAEGGELF
few,TRBJ2-3,TRBV28,ASSPDSVPTDTQY
.,TRBJ1-6,TRBV7-2,ASSQEDTPLH